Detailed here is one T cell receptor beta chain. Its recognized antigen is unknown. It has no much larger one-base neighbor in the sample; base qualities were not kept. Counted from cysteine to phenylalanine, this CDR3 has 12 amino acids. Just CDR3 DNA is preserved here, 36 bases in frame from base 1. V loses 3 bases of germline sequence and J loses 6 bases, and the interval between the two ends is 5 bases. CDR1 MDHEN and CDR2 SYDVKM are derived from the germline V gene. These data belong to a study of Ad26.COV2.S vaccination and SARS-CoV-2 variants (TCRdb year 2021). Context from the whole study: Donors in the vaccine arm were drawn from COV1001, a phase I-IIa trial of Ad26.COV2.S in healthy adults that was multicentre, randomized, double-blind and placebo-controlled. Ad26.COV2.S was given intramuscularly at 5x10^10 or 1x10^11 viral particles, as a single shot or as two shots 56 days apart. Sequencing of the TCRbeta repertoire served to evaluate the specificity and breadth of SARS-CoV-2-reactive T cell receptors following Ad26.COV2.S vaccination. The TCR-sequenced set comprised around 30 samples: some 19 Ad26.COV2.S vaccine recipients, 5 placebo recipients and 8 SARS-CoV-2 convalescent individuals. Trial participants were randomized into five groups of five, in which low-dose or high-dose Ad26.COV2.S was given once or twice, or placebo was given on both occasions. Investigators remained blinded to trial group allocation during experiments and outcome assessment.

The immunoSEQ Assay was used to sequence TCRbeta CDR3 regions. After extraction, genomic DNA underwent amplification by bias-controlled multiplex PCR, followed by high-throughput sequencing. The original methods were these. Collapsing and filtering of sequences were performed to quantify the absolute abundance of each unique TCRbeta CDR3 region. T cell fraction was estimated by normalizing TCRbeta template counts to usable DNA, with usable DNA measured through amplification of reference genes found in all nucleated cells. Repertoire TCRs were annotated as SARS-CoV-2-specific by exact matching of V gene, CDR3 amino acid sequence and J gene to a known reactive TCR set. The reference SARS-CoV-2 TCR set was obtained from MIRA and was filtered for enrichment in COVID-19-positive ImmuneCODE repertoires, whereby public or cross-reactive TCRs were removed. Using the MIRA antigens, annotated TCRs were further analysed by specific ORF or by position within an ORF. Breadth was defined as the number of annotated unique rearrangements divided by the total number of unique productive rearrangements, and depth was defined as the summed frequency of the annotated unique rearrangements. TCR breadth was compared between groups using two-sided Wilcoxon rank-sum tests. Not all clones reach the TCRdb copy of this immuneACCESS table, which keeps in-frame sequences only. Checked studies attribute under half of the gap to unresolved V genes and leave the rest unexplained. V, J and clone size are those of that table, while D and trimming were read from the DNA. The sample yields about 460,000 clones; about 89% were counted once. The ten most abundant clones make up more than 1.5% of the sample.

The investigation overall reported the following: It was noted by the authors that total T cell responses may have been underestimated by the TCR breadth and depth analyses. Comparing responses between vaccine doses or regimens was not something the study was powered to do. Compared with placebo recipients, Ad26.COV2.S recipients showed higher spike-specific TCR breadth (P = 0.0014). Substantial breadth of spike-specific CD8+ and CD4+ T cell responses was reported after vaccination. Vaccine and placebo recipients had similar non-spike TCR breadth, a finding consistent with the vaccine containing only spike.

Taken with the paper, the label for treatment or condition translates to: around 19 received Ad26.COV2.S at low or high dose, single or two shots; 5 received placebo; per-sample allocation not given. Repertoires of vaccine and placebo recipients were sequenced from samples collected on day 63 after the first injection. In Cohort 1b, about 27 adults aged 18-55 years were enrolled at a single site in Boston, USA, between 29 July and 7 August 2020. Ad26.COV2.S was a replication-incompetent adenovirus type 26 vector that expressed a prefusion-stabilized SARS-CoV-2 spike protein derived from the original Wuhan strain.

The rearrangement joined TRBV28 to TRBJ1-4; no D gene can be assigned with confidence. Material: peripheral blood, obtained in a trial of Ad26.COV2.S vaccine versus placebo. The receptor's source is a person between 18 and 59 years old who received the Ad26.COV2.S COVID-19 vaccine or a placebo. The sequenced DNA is TGTGCCAGCAGTTTGTCAGATGAAAAACTGTTTTTT. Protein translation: CASSLSDEKLFF.